The clone carrying this T cell receptor beta chain was seen a single time. The CDR3 loop spans 14 amino acids. With V trimmed by 10 bases and J by 0 bases, 3 bases remained unmatched. Germline CDR1 and CDR2: ENHRY and SYGVKD. In the original analysis: Estimates of nucleated cell counts were drawn from the amplification of reference gene primers. Clones were sequenced by immunoSEQ multiplex PCR, and TCRdb holds only the in-frame ones, with some missing. The DNA was the basis for D and trimming; V, J and clone size are from that table. Found here are 70,000 to 95,000 clones, roughly 82% of them singletons; the top ten hold 1.8%. These data belong to a study of blood T cell repertoires in COVID-19. Across the study: Whether acute or convalescent, the COVID-19 samples came from the United States, Italy and Spain.

Input material: peripheral blood. V gene TRBV10-3 combines with J gene TRBJ2-3; TRBD2 matches 11 bases. This TCR came from a woman aged 60 to 75 with acute or convalescent COVID-19. CDR3 sequence reads: CASGTSGSTDTQYF. In nucleotides, the CDR3 is TGTGCCAGCGGGACTAGCGGTAGCACAGATACGCAGTATTTT.